The clone carrying this T cell receptor (beta chain) was picked up one time. The entry originates in a study of blood T cell repertoires in COVID-19. Sequenced by immunoSEQ multiplex PCR; TCRdb stores in-frame clones only, minus some. The sample records more than 95,000 clones, around nine tenths being singletons. The germline V gene has CDR1 MDHEN and CDR2 SYDVKM. The V gene lost 3 bases and the J gene lost 5 bases, with 13 bases spanning the gap. The CDR3 spans 14 residues. The sequence was obtained from a human donor in a cohort sampled during active COVID-19. Material: peripheral blood. This rearrangement joins TRBV28 to TRBJ1-1, with D unresolved. The CDR3 region is CASSLSGMGTEAFF. CDR3 nucleotide sequence: TGTGCCAGCAGTTTGTCGGGGATGGGGACTGAAGCTTTCTTT.